The rows below give T cell receptor beta chains drawn from one sample of a study of blood T cell repertoires in COVID-19. The data were produced by immunoSEQ multiplex PCR, yet TCRdb's version contains in-frame clones alone and is incomplete. The sample has about 50,000 clones, roughly 83% seen once. Sequenced input: peripheral blood. The receptor source for this set is a man aged 70-80 years with active COVID-19. CDR3s include the opening cysteine and the closing phenylalanine or tryptophan. Each record gives: clone size, J gene, D gene, V gene, CDR3 protein, CDR3 DNA. A D gene is named only where the DNA matches it firmly. Only some rows state a clone size, as once, few, many or a class for expanded clones.

clone size: -
J gene: TRBJ1-5
D gene: -
V gene: TRBV28
CDR3 protein: CASSPGRQPQHF
CDR3 DNA: TGTGCCAGCAGTCCAGGGCGCCAGCCCCAGCATTTT

clone size: -
J gene: TRBJ2-5
D gene: TRBD2
V gene: TRBV5-1
CDR3 protein: CASSLGWTSGRGKETQYF
CDR3 DNA: TGCGCCAGCAGCTTGGGATGGACTAGCGGGAGAGGGAAAGAGACCCAGTACTTC

clone size: few
J gene: TRBJ1-5
D gene: TRBD1
V gene: TRBV28
CDR3 protein: CASSLGQQNQPQHF
CDR3 DNA: TGTGCCAGCAGTTTGGGACAGCAGAATCAGCCCCAGCATTTT

clone size: -
J gene: TRBJ2-1
D gene: -
V gene: TRBV7-3
CDR3 protein: CASSLEGSPYNEQFF
CDR3 DNA: TGTGCCAGCAGCTTAGAGGGTAGCCCTTACAATGAGCAGTTCTTC

clone size: once
J gene: TRBJ2-7
D gene: TRBD1
V gene: TRBV3-1/TRBV3-2
CDR3 protein: CASRRQGSYEQYF
CDR3 DNA: TGTGCCAGCAGACGACAGGGAAGCTACGAGCAGTACTTC

clone size: -
J gene: TRBJ2-3
D gene: -
V gene: TRBV6-5
CDR3 protein: CASSYSIFRETDTQYF
CDR3 DNA: TGTGCCAGCAGTTACTCGATATTTCGGGAGACAGATACGCAGTATTTT

clone size: -
J gene: TRBJ1-3
D gene: TRBD1
V gene: TRBV3-1/TRBV3-2
CDR3 protein: CASSLGQGSIFSGNTIYF
CDR3 DNA: TGTGCCAGCAGCCTAGGACAGGGATCGATCTTCTCTGGAAACACCATATATTTT

clone size: -
J gene: TRBJ1-4
D gene: -
V gene: TRBV18
CDR3 protein: CASSGMYRGMEKLFF
CDR3 DNA: TGTGCCAGCTCCGGGATGTATAGGGGGATGGAAAAACTGTTTTTT

clone size: -
J gene: TRBJ1-1
D gene: -
V gene: TRBV7-8
CDR3 protein: CASSLIGGLQNTEAFF
CDR3 DNA: TGTGCCAGCAGCTTAATAGGAGGGCTTCAGAACACTGAAGCTTTCTTT

clone size: -
J gene: TRBJ2-7
D gene: TRBD2
V gene: TRBV6-2/TRBV6-3
CDR3 protein: CASSPTSGSYEQYF
CDR3 DNA: TGTGCCAGCAGTCCGACTAGCGGCTCCTACGAGCAGTACTTC

clone size: -
J gene: TRBJ2-5
D gene: TRBD1
V gene: TRBV14
CDR3 protein: CASSPQGGPQETQYF
CDR3 DNA: TGTGCCAGCAGCCCACAGGGGGGCCCCCAAGAGACCCAGTACTTC

clone size: -
J gene: TRBJ1-5
D gene: TRBD1
V gene: TRBV6-6
CDR3 protein: CASTVGQGNQPQHF
CDR3 DNA: TGTGCCAGCACTGTGGGACAGGGAAATCAGCCCCAGCATTTT

clone size: few
J gene: TRBJ1-3
D gene: TRBD1
V gene: TRBV30
CDR3 protein: CAWNTGARGNTIYF
CDR3 DNA: TGTGCCTGGAATACAGGGGCGCGGGGAAACACCATATATTTT

clone size: -
J gene: TRBJ1-5
D gene: -
V gene: TRBV28
CDR3 protein: CASTWGGGQPQHF
CDR3 DNA: TGTGCCAGCACCTGGGGGGGAGGACAGCCCCAGCATTTT

clone size: few
J gene: TRBJ1-5
D gene: TRBD1
V gene: TRBV30
CDR3 protein: CAWSLTGGWQPQHF
CDR3 DNA: TGTGCCTGGAGTCTAACAGGGGGCTGGCAGCCCCAGCATTTT

clone size: -
J gene: TRBJ2-1
D gene: TRBD2
V gene: TRBV7-3
CDR3 protein: CASRRNPAGGPDEQFF
CDR3 DNA: TGTGCCAGCAGAAGAAATCCCGCGGGAGGGCCTGATGAGCAGTTCTTC

clone size: -
J gene: TRBJ2-2
D gene: TRBD2
V gene: TRBV11-3
CDR3 protein: CASSLGGRATGELFF
CDR3 DNA: TGTGCCAGCAGCTTGGGCGGGAGGGCCACCGGGGAGCTGTTTTTT

clone size: -
J gene: TRBJ2-3
D gene: -
V gene: TRBV6-2/TRBV6-3
CDR3 protein: CASSPTDDTQYF
CDR3 DNA: TGTGCCAGCAGCCCGACAGACGATACGCAGTATTTT

clone size: -
J gene: TRBJ2-3
D gene: TRBD2
V gene: TRBV18
CDR3 protein: CASSSSGRPRTDTQYF
CDR3 DNA: TGTGCCAGCTCTTCAAGCGGGAGGCCTCGCACAGATACGCAGTATTTT

clone size: -
J gene: TRBJ2-1
D gene: TRBD1
V gene: TRBV18
CDR3 protein: CASSPFRQGAYNEQFF
CDR3 DNA: TGTGCCAGCTCACCATTCCGGCAGGGGGCCTACAATGAGCAGTTCTTC